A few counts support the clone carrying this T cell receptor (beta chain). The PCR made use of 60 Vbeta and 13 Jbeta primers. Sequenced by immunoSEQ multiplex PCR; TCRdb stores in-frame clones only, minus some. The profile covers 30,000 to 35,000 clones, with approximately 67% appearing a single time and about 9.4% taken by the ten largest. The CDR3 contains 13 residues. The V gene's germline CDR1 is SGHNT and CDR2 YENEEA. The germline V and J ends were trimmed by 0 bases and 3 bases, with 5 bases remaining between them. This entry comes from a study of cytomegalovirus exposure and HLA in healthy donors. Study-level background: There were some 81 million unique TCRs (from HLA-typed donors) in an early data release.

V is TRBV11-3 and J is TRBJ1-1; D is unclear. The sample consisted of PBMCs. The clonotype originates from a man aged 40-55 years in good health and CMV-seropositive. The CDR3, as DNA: TGTGCCAGCAGCTTAGATCTGTACACTGAAGCTTTCTTT. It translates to CASSLDLYTEAFF.